The sequence of this T cell receptor (beta chain) was determined in a study of cytomegalovirus exposure and HLA in healthy donors. As for the study in general: Both the approximately 120 validation repertoires and the 600 to 700 first-cohort repertoires used the same platform, as reported by a later analysis.

The V gene lost 5 bases and the J gene lost 4 bases, with 9 bases spanning the gap. This CDR3 region has 13 residues. The germline V gene encodes CDR1 MNHEY and CDR2 SVGAGI. About this clone: The antigen is unknown.

The data were produced by immunoSEQ multiplex PCR, yet TCRdb's version contains in-frame clones alone and is incomplete. The table shows approximately 220,000 clones, with just under 90% occurring only once. Overall study findings and caveats: Researchers counted roughly 150 TCR beta chains as cytomegalovirus-associated. The classifier reportedly diagnosed cytomegalovirus status with high specificity and sensitivity.

The rearrangement joins TRBV6-5 to TRBJ1-5; a possible D gene is TRBD1 (6 bases). This TCR was recovered from a man aged 18 to 30 in good health and CMV-seronegative. Material: PBMCs. The CDR3, as DNA: TGTGCCAGCAGTGGACAGCAAAATCAGCCCCAGCATTTT. It yields the protein CASSGQQNQPQHF.